This T cell receptor (beta chain) was identified during a study of radiotherapy plus CTLA-4 blockade in lung cancer. The CDR3 is made up of 15 amino acids. V lost 6 bases and J lost 1, with 15 bases in between. Germline lookup yields CDR1 SGHDT and CDR2 YYEEEE. The protocol was immunoSEQ multiplex PCR, while the TCRdb copy is restricted to in-frame clones and leaves out a portion. The repertoire holds approximately 83,000 clones, 78% seen once, with 3% to 5% in the top ten. Study results and caveats: Clones derived from tumor TCRs expanded in blood after radiotherapy plus ipilimumab.

This clone was counted a single time. Its antigen is undetermined. The TCR was taken from a human donor with non-small cell lung cancer who had a partial response to radiotherapy plus ipilimumab. Some clones in this sample may be carry-over from other donors' samples. The rearrangement links TRBV5-6 to TRBJ2-3; no clear D gene. The specimen comprised peripheral blood, sampled from a patient treated with radiotherapy plus ipilimumab. The DNA of the CDR3 is TGTGCCAGCAACCCCCGGCAGGAAGGCACAGATACGCAGTATTTT. As protein: CASNPRQEGTDTQYF.